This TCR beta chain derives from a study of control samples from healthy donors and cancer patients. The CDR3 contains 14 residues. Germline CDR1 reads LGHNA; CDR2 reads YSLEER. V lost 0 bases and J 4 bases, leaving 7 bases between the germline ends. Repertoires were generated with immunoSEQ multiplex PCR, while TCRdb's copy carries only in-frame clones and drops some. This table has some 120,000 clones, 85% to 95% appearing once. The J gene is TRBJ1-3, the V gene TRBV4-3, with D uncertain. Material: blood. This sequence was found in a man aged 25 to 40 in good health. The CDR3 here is CASSQDSMGNTIYF. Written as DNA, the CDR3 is TGCGCCAGCAGCCAAGACAGTATGGGAAACACCATATATTTT.